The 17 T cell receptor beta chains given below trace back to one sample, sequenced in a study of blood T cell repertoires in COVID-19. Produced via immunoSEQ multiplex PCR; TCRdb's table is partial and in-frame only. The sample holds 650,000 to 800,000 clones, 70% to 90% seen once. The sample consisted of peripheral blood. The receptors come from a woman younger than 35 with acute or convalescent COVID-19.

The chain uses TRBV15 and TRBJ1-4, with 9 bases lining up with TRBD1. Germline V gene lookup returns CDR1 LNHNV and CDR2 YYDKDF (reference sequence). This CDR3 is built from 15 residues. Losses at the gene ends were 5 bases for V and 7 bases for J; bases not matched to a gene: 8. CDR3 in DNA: TGTGCCACCAGCGGACACAGGGGGCGCGGTGAAAAACTGTTTTTT. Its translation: CATSGHRGRGEKLFF.

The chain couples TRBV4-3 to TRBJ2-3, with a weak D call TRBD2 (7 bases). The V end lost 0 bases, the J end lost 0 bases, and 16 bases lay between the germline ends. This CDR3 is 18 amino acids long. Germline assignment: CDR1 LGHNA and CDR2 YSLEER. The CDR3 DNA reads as TGCGCCAGCAGCCAAGAGGGGGGGCGGGGGCCCAGCACAGATACGCAGTATTTT. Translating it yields CASSQEGGRGPSTDTQYF.

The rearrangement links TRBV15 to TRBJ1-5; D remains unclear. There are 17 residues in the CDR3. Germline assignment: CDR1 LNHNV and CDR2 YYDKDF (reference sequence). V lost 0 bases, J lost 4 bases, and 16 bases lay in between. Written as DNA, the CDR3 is TGTGCCACCAGCAGAGAATTGGCGGGCGGAGAAAATCAGCCCCAGCATTTT. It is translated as CATSRELAGGENQPQHF.

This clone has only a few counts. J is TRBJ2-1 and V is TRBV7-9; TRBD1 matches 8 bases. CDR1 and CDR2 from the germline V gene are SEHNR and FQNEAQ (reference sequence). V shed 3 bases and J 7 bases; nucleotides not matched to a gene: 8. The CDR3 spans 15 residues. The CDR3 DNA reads TGTGCCAGCAGCTTTGGACAGGGCGGGGAAAATGAGCAGTTCTTC. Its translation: CASSFGQGGENEQFF.

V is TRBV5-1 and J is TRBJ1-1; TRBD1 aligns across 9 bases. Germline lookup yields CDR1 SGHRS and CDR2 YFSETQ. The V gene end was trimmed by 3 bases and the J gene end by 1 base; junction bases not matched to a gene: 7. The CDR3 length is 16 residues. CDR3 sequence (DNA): TGCGCCAGCAGCTCCGGGACAGGGATTAAGAACACTGAAGCTTTCTTT. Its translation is CASSSGTGIKNTEAFF.

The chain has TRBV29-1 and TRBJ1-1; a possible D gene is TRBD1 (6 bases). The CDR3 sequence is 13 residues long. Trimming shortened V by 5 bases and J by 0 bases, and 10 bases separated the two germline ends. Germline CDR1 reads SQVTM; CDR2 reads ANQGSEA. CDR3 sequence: CSVRGSMNTEAFF. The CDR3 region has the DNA TGCAGCGTTAGGGGGAGCATGAACACTGAAGCTTTCTTT.

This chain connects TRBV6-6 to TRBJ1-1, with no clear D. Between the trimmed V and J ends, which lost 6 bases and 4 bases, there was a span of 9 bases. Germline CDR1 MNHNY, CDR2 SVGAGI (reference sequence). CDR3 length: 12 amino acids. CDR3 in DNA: TGTGCCAGCAGCCCCCTTCCCACTGAAGCTTTCTTT. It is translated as CASSPLPTEAFF.

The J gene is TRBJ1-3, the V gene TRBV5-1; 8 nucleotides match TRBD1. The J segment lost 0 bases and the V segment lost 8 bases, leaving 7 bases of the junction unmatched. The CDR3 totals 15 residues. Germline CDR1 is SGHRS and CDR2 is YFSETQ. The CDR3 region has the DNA TGCGCCAGTCAACAGGGGGACCTCTCTGGAAACACCATATATTTT. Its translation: CASQQGDLSGNTIYF.

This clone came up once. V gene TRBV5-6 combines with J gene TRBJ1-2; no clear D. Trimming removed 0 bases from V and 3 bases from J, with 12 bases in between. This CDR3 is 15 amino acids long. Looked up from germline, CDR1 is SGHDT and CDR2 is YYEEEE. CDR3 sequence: CASSLGSGTHYGYTF. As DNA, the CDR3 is TGTGCCAGCAGCTTGGGATCAGGAACTCACTATGGCTACACCTTC.

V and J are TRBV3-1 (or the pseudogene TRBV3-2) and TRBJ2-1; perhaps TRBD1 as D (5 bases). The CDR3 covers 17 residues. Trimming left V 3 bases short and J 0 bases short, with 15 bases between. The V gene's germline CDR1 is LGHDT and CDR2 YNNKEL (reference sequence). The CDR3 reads CASSQEKQESSYNEQFF. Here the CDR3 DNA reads TGTGCCAGCAGCCAGGAAAAACAGGAAAGCTCCTACAATGAGCAGTTCTTC.

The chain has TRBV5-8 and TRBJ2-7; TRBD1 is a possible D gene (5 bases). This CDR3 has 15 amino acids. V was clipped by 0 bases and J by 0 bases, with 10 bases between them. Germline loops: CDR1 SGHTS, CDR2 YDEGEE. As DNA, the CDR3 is TGTGCCAGCAGCTTGGAGGGGCCGAGCTCCTACGAGCAGTACTTC. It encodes CASSLEGPSSYEQYF.

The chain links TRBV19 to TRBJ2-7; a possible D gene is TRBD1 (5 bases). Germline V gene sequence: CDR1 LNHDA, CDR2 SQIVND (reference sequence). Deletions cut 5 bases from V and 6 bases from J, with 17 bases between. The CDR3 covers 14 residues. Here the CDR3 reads CASSHQGRDGEQYF. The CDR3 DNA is TGTGCCAGTAGTCATCAGGGCAGGGATGGCGAGCAGTACTTC. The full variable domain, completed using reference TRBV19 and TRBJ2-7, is DGGITQSPKYLFRKEGQNVTLSCEQNLNHDAMYWYRQDPGQGLRLIYYSQIVNDFQKGDIAEGYSVSREKKESFPLTVTSAQKNPTAFYLCASSHQGRDGEQYFGPGTRLTVT.

This CDR3 reads CAISESGGQLNTEAFF. The DNA for the CDR3 is TGTGCCATCAGTGAGTCAGGAGGACAGTTGAACACTGAAGCTTTCTTT. The J gene is TRBJ1-1, the V gene TRBV10-3, with D possibly matching TRBD1 (6 bases). This CDR3 has 16 amino acids. The V and J ends lost 0 bases and 0 bases respectively, with 11 bases between them. Germline V gives CDR1 ENHRY, CDR2 SYGVKD.

CDR3 region: CASSRTSGEGTDTQYF. CDR3 nucleotide sequence: TGTGCCAGCAGTCGGACTAGCGGGGAGGGCACAGATACGCAGTATTTT. The V call is TRBV6-2 or TRBV6-3, the J call TRBJ2-3; 12 nucleotides line up with TRBD2. The CDR3 is 16 residues long. With V trimmed by 5 bases and J by 1 base, 4 bases remained unmatched. Germline V gene data show CDR1 as MNHEY and CDR2 as SVGEGT.

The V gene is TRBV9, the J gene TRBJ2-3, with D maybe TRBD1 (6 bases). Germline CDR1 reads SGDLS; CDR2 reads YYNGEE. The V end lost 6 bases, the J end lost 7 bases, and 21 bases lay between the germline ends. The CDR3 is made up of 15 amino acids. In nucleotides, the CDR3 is TGTGCCAGCAACAGAGGGGGAAAGAAGACTTATACGCAGTATTTT. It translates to CASNRGGKKTYTQYF. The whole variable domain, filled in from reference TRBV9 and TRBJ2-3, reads DSGVTQTPKHLITATGQRVTLRCSPRSGDLSVYWYQQSLDQGLQFLIQYYNGEERAKGNILERFSAQQFPDLHSELNLSSLELGDSALYFCASNRGGKKTYTQYFGPGTRLTVL.

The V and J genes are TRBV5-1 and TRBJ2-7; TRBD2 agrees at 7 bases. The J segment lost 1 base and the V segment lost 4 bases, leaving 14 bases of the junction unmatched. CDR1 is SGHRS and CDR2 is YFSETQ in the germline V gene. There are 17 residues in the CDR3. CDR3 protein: CASSARTPSGDSYEQYF. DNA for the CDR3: TGCGCCAGCAGCGCCAGGACCCCCAGCGGGGATTCCTACGAGCAGTACTTC. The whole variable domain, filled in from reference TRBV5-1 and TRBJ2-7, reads KAGVTQTPRYLIKTRGQQVTLSCSPISGHRSVSWYQQTPGQGLQFLFEYFSETQRNKGNFPGRFSGRQFSNSRSEMNVSTLELGDSALYLCASSARTPSGDSYEQYFGPGTRLTVT.

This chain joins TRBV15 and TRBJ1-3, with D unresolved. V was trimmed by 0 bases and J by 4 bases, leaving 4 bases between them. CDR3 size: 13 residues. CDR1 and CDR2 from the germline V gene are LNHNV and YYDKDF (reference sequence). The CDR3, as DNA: TGTGCCACCAGCAGAGATCCGGGAAACACCATATATTTT. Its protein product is CATSRDPGNTIYF.